This TCR beta chain derives from a study of regulatory T cells in long-lasting Graves disease. Notes on the study in general: Favored gene segments in persistent disease were TRBV28, TRBJ1-2 and TRBJ2-5.

The sample's time point: persistent/refractory GD, antithyroid drugs over 5 years with positive TRAb. PBMCs were the source of the RNA used for TCR sequencing. American Thyroid Association guidelines defined how Graves' disease was diagnosed. This CDR3 region has 14 residues. V lost 5 bases to trimming and J lost 4 bases, with 14 bases between them. Germline V gene lookup returns CDR1 LNHDA and CDR2 SQIVND (reference sequence). This clonotype was counted only a few times. Antigen: not known. Construction of TCR beta libraries relied on iRepertoire HTBI primers and on Arm-PCR targeting CDR3 regions. Each CDR3 protein is one row after TCRdb ran MiXCR on the multiplex PCR reads. The table has approximately 500,000 distinct CDR3 sequences, about 22% seen once.

The source is a female donor with Graves disease. The rearrangement joins TRBV19 to TRBJ1-1; D not resolved. Sequencing was performed on peripheral blood mononuclear cells (PBMCs), taken when the disease was refractory, from a patient treated with antithyroid drugs. The CDR3 protein is CASSVVRGGTEAFF. CDR3 coding DNA: TGTGCCAGTAGTGTCGTCCGGGGAGGCACTGAAGCTTTCTTT.